This TCR beta chain was recorded in a study of blood T cell repertoires in COVID-19. About the study: Acute and convalescent COVID-19 samples came from the United States, Italy and Spain. Sources were T cells, B-cell-depleted T cells, or PBMCs; the material itself was cDNA or gDNA.

This clone was picked up a small number of times. Produced via immunoSEQ multiplex PCR; TCRdb's table is partial and in-frame only. Among more than 110,000 clones listed, around 80% were seen once. The CDR3 runs to 13 residues. CDR1 is LGHDT and CDR2 is YNNKEL in the germline V gene (reference sequence). V lost 6 bases to trimming and J lost 5 bases, with 8 bases between them. J is TRBJ1-6 and V is TRBV3-1 (or the pseudogene TRBV3-2), with D unclear. Sequencing was done on a sample of peripheral blood. The TCR comes from a woman of 80 years or more in a cohort sampled during active or convalescent COVID-19. CDR3 sequence: CASRGVDNSPLHF. In nucleotides, the CDR3 is TGTGCCAGCAGGGGAGTGGATAATTCACCCCTCCACTTT.